A selection of T cell receptor beta chains follows, all from one sample in a study of blood T cell repertoires in COVID-19. Measured with immunoSEQ multiplex PCR; TCRdb has only the in-frame clones, and not every one. The sample lists about 120,000 clones; about 85% were seen once. Sequencing used peripheral blood. The receptors shown here come from a man aged 80 or over with acute or convalescent COVID-19. The CDR3 runs from the conserved cysteine through the conserved F or W. Fields, in order: V gene, J gene, CDR3 protein.

TRBV5-1	TRBJ2-1	CASSFQGDRNEQFF
TRBV5-1	TRBJ1-5	CASSLDRDQPQHF
TRBV9	TRBJ2-5	CASSVSGTQETQYF
TRBV5-4	TRBJ2-7	CASSGAGGPVYEQYF
TRBV6-1	TRBJ1-1	CASSDPRNTEAFF
TRBV6-6	TRBJ2-7	CASNSGGYEQYF
TRBV6-5	TRBJ1-3	CASTLQGSHLDTIYF
TRBV19	TRBJ1-5	CASSIRVGEGNQPQHF
TRBV5-1	TRBJ2-7	CASSLAPDRSYEQYF
TRBV7-6	TRBJ1-1	CASSRQENTEAFF
TRBV6-5	TRBJ2-5	CASSYDRGWETQYF
TRBV28	TRBJ1-2	CASSLLRNYGYTF
TRBV6-1	TRBJ2-7	CASSAPGGGPSSYEQYF
TRBV30	TRBJ2-2	CAWSALAGAAGELFF
TRBV9	TRBJ1-1	CASSVGPGGNTEAFF
TRBV7-2	TRBJ1-5	CASSLSGTGDQPQHF
TRBV7-3	TRBJ2-3	CASSLGQPTDTQYF
TRBV19	TRBJ2-5	CASGQGLRETQYF
TRBV7-9	TRBJ2-3	CASSLNVAGGSPDTQYF
TRBV7-2	TRBJ2-7	CASSTHGTGPEQYF
TRBV2	TRBJ1-2	CASGPSTLQRGYGYTF
TRBV7-2	TRBJ1-2	CASSFNRDYGYTF
TRBV28	TRBJ2-2	CASGTGGAGELFF
TRBV27	TRBJ1-5	CASRPGQGNQPQHF
TRBV7-2	TRBJ1-5	CASSLSSGRGRNQPQHF
TRBV19	TRBJ1-1	CASSTQTGLGTEAFF
TRBV6-1	TRBJ2-2	CASSDGLLNTGELFF
TRBV4-1	TRBJ1-6	CASRDGQGISYNSPLHF
TRBV3-1/TRBV3-2	TRBJ2-7	CASSFRGYEQYF
TRBV7-2	TRBJ2-3	CASSLADQAGVGTDTQYF
TRBV30	TRBJ1-3	CAWSRAGNTIYF
TRBV3-1/TRBV3-2	TRBJ2-2	CASTLGTSGGNTGELFF
TRBV25-1	TRBJ2-2	CASSEPRQGNTGELFF
TRBV6-5	TRBJ2-3	CASRSRDTQYF
TRBV5-1	TRBJ2-3	CASSFGGYTDTQYF
TRBV6-5	TRBJ2-7	CASKGDRETYEQYF
TRBV19	TRBJ2-1	CASSKGQGRDLNEQFF
TRBV2	TRBJ2-7	CASRGTSSYEQYF
TRBV29-1	TRBJ1-3	CSVVAGTDPPSGNTIYF
TRBV7-9	TRBJ2-5	CASSSPTGGRSETQYF
TRBV7-2	TRBJ2-1	CASSLGSGGPGNEQFF
TRBV18	TRBJ2-1	CASSPGQVYNEQFF
TRBV12-3/TRBV12-4	TRBJ2-5	CASSFSRGETQYF
TRBV19	TRBJ1-5	CASSISGTVSNQPQHF
TRBV3-1/TRBV3-2	TRBJ1-3	CASRNSDTIYF
TRBV9	TRBJ2-2	CASSVENPGLAGTGELFF
TRBV19	TRBJ2-6	CASTRQTSGANVLTF
TRBV19	TRBJ2-7	CASSHGHPSSYEQYF